This TCR beta chain was captured in a study of OX40 agonist ivuxolimab in advanced cancers. Study information: The mean age was approximately 60 years, ranging from about 20 to 90, with approximately 85% of participants male. Eligibility rules accepted prior anti-PD-1, anti-PD-L1 or anti-CTLA-4 therapy, and 30% to 40% had some. Study findings and constraints: Antigen specificity remained undetermined for the expanded peripheral T cells.

On this clone itself: The antigen remains undetermined.

The protocol was immunoSEQ multiplex PCR, while the TCRdb copy is restricted to in-frame clones and leaves out a portion. Among 70,000 to 95,000 clones listed, around 83% were seen once. CDR1 KGHSH and CDR2 LQKENI come from the germline V gene. Trimming cost V 3 bases and J 4 bases, with 16 bases left between them. The CDR3 is 16 amino acids. This receptor was obtained from an adult with an advanced solid tumor such as melanoma, head and neck, liver or kidney cancer. The starting material was CD4+ or CD8+ T cells sorted from blood, obtained in a trial of the OX40 agonist ivuxolimab. The chain uses TRBV18 and TRBJ2-1; either TRBD1 or TRBD2 may fit D (5 bases each). CDR3 coding DNA: TGTGCCAGCTCACCTAGGCGAGGGGAGATTTACAATGAGCAGTTCTTC. As protein: CASSPRRGEIYNEQFF.